The 5 T cell receptor beta chains below were found in one sample sequenced in a study of blood T cell repertoires in COVID-19. TCRdb's copy holds only in-frame clones and misses some; the assay was immunoSEQ multiplex PCR. The sample has 40,000 to 55,000 clones; roughly nine tenths are singletons. The sample was peripheral blood. Every receptor here comes from an elderly woman with acute or convalescent COVID-19.

This clone was counted a single time. The chain couples TRBV4-1 to TRBJ1-2; D is perhaps TRBD1 (5 bases). Germline V CDR1 and CDR2: MGHRA, YSYEKL. Deletions cut 1 base from V and 6 bases from J, with 9 bases between. This CDR3 has 13 amino acids. CDR3 DNA sequence: TGCGCCAGCAGCCAAGGGCAGGGCGATGGCTACACCTTC. Amino acid sequence: CASSQGQGDGYTF.

Details on this clone: Mismatch with germline at one junction end may stem from a read error. V is TRBV3-1 (or the pseudogene TRBV3-2) and J is TRBJ1-2; TRBD1 might be the D (6 bases). Germline CDR1 and CDR2: LGHDT and YNNKEL (reference sequence). This CDR3 spans 15 amino acids. CDR3 DNA sequence: TGTGCCAGCAGTCAAGGGGGGCAGGGGAGCTATGGCTACACCTTC. Its translation: CASSQGGQGSYGYTF.

The rearrangement uses TRBV6-5 and TRBJ2-5; D might be TRBD1 (8 bases). Germline assignment: CDR1 MNHEY and CDR2 SVGAGI. The V gene lost 6 bases and the J gene lost 5 bases, with 16 bases spanning the gap. The CDR3 runs to 14 residues. This CDR3 reads CASRTTGGGETQYF. CDR3 DNA: TGTGCCAGCAGAACCACAGGGGGAGGGGAGACCCAGTACTTC.

CDR3 nucleotides: TGTGCCAGCAGCTTTGCTGGACAGGGATATGGCTACACCTTC. Amino acid sequence: CASSFAGQGYGYTF. This sequence joins TRBV5-6 and TRBJ1-2; TRBD1 matches at 8 bases. Trimming cost V 2 bases and J 5 bases; bases outside gene matches: 5. CDR3 length: 14 amino acids. Germline V CDR1 and CDR2: SGHDT, YYEEEE.

CDR3 DNA: TGCGCCAGCAGTCAGGGCAACACTGAAGCTTTCTTT. Protein sequence: CASSQGNTEAFF. The rearrangement joins TRBV5-1 to TRBJ1-1; the D gene is possibly TRBD1 (5 bases). Germline CDR1 and CDR2: SGHRS and YFSETQ. The V end lost 5 bases, the J end lost 2 bases, and 7 bases lay between the germline ends. The CDR3 loop spans 12 amino acids.